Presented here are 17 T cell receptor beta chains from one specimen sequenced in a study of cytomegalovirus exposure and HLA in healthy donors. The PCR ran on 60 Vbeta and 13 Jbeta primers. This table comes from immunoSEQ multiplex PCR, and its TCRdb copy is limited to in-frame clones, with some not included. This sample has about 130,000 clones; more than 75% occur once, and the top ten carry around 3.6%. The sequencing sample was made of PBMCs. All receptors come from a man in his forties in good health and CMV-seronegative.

The CDR3 DNA reads TGTGCCAGCAGCAAGGGGGACAGGGGACAGTACGAGCAGTACTTC. Residues: CASSKGDRGQYEQYF. V and J are TRBV7-9 and TRBJ2-7; 10 bases are shared with TRBD1. V lost 5 bases, J lost 4 bases, and 8 bases stayed unmatched. The germline V gene encodes CDR1 SEHNR and CDR2 FQNEAQ (reference sequence). There are 15 residues in the CDR3. The variable domain in full, with the rest retrieved from reference TRBV7-9 and TRBJ2-7, is DTGVSQNPRHKITKRGQNVTFRCDPISEHNRLYWYRQTLGQGPEFLTYFQNEAQLEKSRLLSDRFSAERPKGSFSTLEIQRTEQGDSAMYLCASSKGDRGQYEQYFGPGTRLTVT.

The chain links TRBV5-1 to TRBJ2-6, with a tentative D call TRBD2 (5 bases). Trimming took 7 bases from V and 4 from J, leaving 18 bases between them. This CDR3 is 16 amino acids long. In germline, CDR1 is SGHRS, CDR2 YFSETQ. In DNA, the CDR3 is TGCGCCAGCGGCCAGGACGGACTGGGGGGGGCCAACGTCCTGACTTTC. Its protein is CASGQDGLGGANVLTF.

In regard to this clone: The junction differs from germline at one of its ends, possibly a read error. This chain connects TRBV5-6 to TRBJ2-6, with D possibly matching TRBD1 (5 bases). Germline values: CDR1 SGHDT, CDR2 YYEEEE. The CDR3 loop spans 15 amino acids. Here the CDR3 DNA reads TGTGCCAGCAGCCTGAGTCTACCTGGGGCCAACGGCCTGACTTTC. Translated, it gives CASSLSLPGANGLTF.

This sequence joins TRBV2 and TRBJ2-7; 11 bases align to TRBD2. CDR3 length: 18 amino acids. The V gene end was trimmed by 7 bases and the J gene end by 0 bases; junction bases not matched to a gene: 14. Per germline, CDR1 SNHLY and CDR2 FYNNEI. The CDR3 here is CASTAMASGGQSSYEQYF. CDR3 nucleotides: TGTGCCAGCACCGCTATGGCTAGCGGGGGGCAAAGCTCCTACGAGCAGTACTTC. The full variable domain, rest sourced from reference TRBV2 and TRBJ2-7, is EPEVTQTPSHQVTQMGQEVILRCVPISNHLYFYWYRQILGQKVEFLVSFYNNEISEKSEIFDDQFSVERPDGSNFTLKIRSTKLEDSAMYFCASTAMASGGQSSYEQYFGPGTRLTVT.

The chain's CDR3 is CASSLGGGDIQYF. The CDR3 DNA reads TGCGCCAGCAGCTTGGGAGGGGGGGACATTCAGTACTTC. The chain has TRBV5-1 and TRBJ2-4, with D maybe TRBD2 (7 bases). The germline CDR1 and CDR2 sequences are SGHRS and YFSETQ. The CDR3 is made up of 13 amino acids. Deletions cut 0 bases from V and 8 bases from J, with 9 bases between.

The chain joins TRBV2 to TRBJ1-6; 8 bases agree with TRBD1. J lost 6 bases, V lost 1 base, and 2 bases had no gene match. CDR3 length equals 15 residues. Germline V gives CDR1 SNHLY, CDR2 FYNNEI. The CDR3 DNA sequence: TGTGCCAGCAGTGAAGGGACAGGGCTTAATTCACCCCTCCACTTT. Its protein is CASSEGTGLNSPLHF.

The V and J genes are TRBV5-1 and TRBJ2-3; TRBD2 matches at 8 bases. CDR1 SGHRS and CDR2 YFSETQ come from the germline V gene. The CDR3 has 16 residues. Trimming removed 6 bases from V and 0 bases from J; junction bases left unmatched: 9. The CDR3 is CASTHDSGRSTDTQYF. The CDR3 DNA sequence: TGCGCCAGCACCCATGACAGCGGGAGAAGCACAGATACGCAGTATTTT.

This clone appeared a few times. As DNA, the CDR3 is TGTGCCAGCAGCCCAGACTCCCCTGGGAATGAGCAGTTCTTC. This encodes CASSPDSPGNEQFF. This chain links TRBV7-8 with TRBJ2-1; unclear D gene. There are 14 residues in the CDR3. V was cut by 5 bases and J by 7 bases, with 15 bases left in between. Looked up from germline, CDR1 is SGHVS and CDR2 is FQNEAQ.

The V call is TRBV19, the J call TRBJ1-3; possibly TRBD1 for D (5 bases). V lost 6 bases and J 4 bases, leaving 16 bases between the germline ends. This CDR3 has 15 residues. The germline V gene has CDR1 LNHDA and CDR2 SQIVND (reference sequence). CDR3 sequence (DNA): TGTGCCAGTAGGGTACAGGCGGGGAAAGGAAACACCATATATTTT. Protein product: CASRVQAGKGNTIYF. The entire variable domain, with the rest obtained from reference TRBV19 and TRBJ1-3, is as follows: DGGITQSPKYLFRKEGQNVTLSCEQNLNHDAMYWYRQDPGQGLRLIYYSQIVNDFQKGDIAEGYSVSREKKESFPLTVTSAQKNPTAFYLCASRVQAGKGNTIYFGEGSWLTVV.

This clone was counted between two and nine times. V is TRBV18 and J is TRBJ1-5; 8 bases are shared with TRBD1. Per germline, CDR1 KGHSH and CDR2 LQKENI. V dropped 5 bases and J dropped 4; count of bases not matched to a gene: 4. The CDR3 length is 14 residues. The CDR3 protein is CASSSGQGNQPQHF. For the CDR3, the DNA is TGTGCCAGCTCATCTGGACAGGGAAATCAGCCCCAGCATTTT.

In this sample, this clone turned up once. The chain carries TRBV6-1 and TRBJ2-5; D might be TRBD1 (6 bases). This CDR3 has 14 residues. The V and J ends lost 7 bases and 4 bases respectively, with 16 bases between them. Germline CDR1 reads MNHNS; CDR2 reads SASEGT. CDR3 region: CASTVQGSRETQYF. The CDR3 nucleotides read TGTGCCAGCACTGTACAGGGCTCGCGAGAGACCCAGTACTTC.

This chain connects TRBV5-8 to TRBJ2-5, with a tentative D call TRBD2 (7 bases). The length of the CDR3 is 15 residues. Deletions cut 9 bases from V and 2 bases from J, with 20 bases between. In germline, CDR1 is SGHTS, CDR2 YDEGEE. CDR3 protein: CATDQGRGGQETQYF. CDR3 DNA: TGTGCCACGGATCAGGGGAGGGGGGGTCAAGAGACCCAGTACTTC.

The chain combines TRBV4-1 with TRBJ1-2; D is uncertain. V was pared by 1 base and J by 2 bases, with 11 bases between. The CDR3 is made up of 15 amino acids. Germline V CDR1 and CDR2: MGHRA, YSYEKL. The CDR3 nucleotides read TGCGCCAGCAGCCAAGGTTTTGGCAAAAACTATGGCTACACCTTC. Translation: CASSQGFGKNYGYTF.

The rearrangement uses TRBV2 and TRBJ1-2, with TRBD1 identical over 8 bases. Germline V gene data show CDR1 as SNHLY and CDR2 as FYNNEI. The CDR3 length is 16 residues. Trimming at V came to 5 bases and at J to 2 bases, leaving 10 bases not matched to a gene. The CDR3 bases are TGTGCCAGCAGTTACGACAGGGGAGGGTGGAACTATGGCTACACCTTC. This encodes CASSYDRGGWNYGYTF.

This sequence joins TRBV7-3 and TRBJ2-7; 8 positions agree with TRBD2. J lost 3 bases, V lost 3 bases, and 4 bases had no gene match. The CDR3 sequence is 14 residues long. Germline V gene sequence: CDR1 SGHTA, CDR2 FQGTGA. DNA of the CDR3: TGTGCCAGCAGCTTCGGGGGGGGGAACTACGAGCAGTACTTC. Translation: CASSFGGGNYEQYF.

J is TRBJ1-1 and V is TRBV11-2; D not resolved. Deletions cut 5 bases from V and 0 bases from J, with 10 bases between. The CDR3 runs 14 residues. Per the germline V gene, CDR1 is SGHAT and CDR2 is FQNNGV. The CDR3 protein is CASSLTDMNTEAFF. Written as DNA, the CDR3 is TGTGCCAGCAGCCTTACTGACATGAACACTGAAGCTTTCTTT.

In DNA, the CDR3 is TGTGCCAGCAGCTTAGAAGCAGGGGACGAGCAGTTCTTC. It yields the protein CASSLEAGDEQFF. This chain links TRBV7-8 with TRBJ2-1; possibly TRBD1 for D (6 bases). The CDR3 has 13 residues. Germline V gene sequence: CDR1 SGHVS, CDR2 FQNEAQ. V shed 1 base and J shed 10 bases, with 11 bases lying between them.